This T cell receptor (beta chain) was documented in a study of T cells in Graves' hyperthyroidism and ophthalmopathy. This CDR3 comprises 17 residues. CDR1 MNHEY and CDR2 SVGEGT come from the germline V gene. Points on this clonotype: One end of the junction fails to match germline, which may point to a read error.

From RNA transcripts, TCR beta CDR3 regions were amplified. Primed by the HTBI set, a first-round RT-PCR was run on the TCR CDR3. Each CDR3 protein is one row after TCRdb ran MiXCR on the multiplex PCR reads. The profile shows 600,000 or so distinct CDR3 sequences, approximately 15% of them singletons. Extraction of PBMCs used 10 ml of fresh peripheral blood. The sample was blood. The source of this sequence is a woman between 18 and 30 years old with Graves' ophthalmopathy. This rearrangement joins TRBV6-2 or TRBV6-3 to TRBJ1-1; maybe TRBD1 (6 bases). The CDR3 spells CASSRGTNRVGNAEAFF. The CDR3 nucleotides are TGTGCCAGCAGCCGCGGGACGAACAGGGTCGGGAACGCTGAAGCTTTCTTT.